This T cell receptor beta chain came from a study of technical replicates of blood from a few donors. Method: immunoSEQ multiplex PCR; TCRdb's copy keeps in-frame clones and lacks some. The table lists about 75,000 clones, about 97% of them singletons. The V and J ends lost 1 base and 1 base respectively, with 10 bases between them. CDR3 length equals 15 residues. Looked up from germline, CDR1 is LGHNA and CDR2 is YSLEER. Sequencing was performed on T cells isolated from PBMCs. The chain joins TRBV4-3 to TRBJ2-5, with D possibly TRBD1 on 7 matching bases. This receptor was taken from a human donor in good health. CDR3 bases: TGCGCCAGCAGCCAAGGCGGGACAGCCCAAGAGACCCAGTACTTC. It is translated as CASSQGGTAQETQYF.